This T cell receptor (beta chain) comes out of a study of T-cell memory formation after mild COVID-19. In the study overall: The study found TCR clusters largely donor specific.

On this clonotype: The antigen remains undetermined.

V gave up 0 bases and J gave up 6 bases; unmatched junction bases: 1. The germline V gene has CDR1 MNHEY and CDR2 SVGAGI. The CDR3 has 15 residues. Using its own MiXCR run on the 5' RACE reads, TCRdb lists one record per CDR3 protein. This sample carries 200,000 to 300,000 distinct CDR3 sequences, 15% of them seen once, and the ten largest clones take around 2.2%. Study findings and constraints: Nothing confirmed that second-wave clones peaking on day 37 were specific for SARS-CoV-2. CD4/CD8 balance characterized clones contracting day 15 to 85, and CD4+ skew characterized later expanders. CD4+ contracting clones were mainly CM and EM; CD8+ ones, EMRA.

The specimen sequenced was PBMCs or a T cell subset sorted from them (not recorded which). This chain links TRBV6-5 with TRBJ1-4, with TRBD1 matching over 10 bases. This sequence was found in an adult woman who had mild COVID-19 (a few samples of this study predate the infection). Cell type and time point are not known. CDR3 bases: TGTGCCAGCAGTTACTCGGGGACAGGGGATGAAAAACTGTTTTTT. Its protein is CASSYSGTGDEKLFF.